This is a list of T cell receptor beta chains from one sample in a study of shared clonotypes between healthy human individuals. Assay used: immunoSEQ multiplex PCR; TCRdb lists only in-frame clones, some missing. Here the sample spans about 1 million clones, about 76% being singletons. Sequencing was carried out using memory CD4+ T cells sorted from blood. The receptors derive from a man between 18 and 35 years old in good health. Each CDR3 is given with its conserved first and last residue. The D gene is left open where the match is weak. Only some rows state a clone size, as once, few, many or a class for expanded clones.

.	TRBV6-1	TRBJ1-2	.	TGTGCCAGCACTTCCCCAGGGAAGGACTATGGCTACACCTTC	CASTSPGKDYGYTF
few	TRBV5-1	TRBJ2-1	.	TGCGCCAGCAGCTTGGGACAGTCCTACAATGAGCAGTTCTTC	CASSLGQSYNEQFF
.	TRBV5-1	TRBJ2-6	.	TGCGCCAGCAGCTTGTCTGGTCCAGCCTCTGCTCCCAACGTCCTGACTTTC	CASSLSGPASAPNVLTF
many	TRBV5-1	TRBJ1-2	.	TGCGCCAGCCGGCAGATGGCGGATAACTATGGCTACACCTTC	CASRQMADNYGYTF
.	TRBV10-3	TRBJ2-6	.	TGTGCCATCAGTGACTCCGACCGGGCTGGGGCCAACGTCCTGACTTTC	CAISDSDRAGANVLTF
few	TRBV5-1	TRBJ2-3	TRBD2	TGCGCCAGCAGCCGTAGCGGGGTCTTCCCCGATACGCAGTATTTT	CASSRSGVFPDTQYF
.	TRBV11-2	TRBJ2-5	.	TGTGCCAGCAGCTTAGATATTTGGCAGGAGACCCAGTACTTC	CASSLDIWQETQYF
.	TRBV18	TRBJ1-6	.	TGTGCCAGCTCACCGGACCTAAATAATTCACCCCTCCACTTT	CASSPDLNNSPLHF
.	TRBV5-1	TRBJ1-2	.	TGCGCCAGCAGCTTGGGCGGGGACGATGGCTACACCTTC	CASSLGGDDGYTF
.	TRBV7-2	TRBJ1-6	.	TGTGCCAGCAGCTTAAATTATTCACCCCTCCACTTT	CASSLNYSPLHF
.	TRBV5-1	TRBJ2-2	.	TGCGCCAGCAGCTTGGTAGGGGGCACCGGGGAGCTGTTTTTT	CASSLVGGTGELFF
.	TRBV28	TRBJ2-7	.	TGTGCCAGCAGTTTAAGAGGGTACGAGCAGTACTTC	CASSLRGYEQYF
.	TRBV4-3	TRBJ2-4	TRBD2	TGCGCCAGCAGCCCGGGACTAGCGGGAGGTCAAAACATTCAGTACTTC	CASSPGLAGGQNIQYF
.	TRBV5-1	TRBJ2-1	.	TGCGCCAGCAGCGAAGAGGGCTCCTACAATGAGCAGTTCTTC	CASSEEGSYNEQFF
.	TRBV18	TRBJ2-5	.	TGTGCCAGCTCACCAACGTTGTCAGGTCAAGAGACCCAGTACTTC	CASSPTLSGQETQYF
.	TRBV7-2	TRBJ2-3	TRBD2	TGTGCCAGCAGCTTAACATCGGGACTAGCAACAGATACGCAGTATTTT	CASSLTSGLATDTQYF
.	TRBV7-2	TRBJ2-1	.	TGTGCCAGCAGCTTAGTCGGCCGGAACAATGAGCAGTTCTTC	CASSLVGRNNEQFF
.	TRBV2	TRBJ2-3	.	TGTGCCAGCAGTGAAACTCCGGCCACCGGTAATACGCAGTATTTT	CASSETPATGNTQYF
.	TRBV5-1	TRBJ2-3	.	TGCGCCAGCAGCTTGGGAGGGGGGCGCGGCACAGATACGCAGTATTTT	CASSLGGGRGTDTQYF
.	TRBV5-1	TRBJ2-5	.	TGCGCCAGCAGCTCTCCAGGAGGGGCACAAGAGACCCAGTACTTC	CASSSPGGAQETQYF
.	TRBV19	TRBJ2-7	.	TGTGCCAGTAGTGGGACGGACGGTCTCGGGAAGCAGTACTTC	CASSGTDGLGKQYF
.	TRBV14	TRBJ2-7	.	TGTGCCAGCAGCCTTAGTGGATCCTACGAGCAGTACTTC	CASSLSGSYEQYF
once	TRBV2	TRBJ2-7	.	TGTGCCAGTCAACAGGGACCCTACGAGCAGTACTTC	CASQQGPYEQYF
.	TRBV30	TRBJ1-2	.	TGTGCCTGGAGTGGTGGCAGGCCGGGCTACACCTTC	CAWSGGRPGYTF
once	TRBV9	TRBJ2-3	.	TGTGCCAGCAGCGTAGACAGTTGGGACTCAGATACGCAGTATTTT	CASSVDSWDSDTQYF
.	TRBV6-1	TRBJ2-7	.	TGTGCCAGCGGGGGGCTTCGCTCCTACGAGCAGTACTTC	CASGGLRSYEQYF